This section outlines one T cell receptor beta chain sequence together with its context. The germline CDR1 and CDR2 sequences are MNHEY and SVGAGI. The CDR3 runs to 14 residues. Trimming cost V 10 bases and J 1 base, with 16 bases left between them. The data belong to a study of blood T cell repertoires in COVID-19. Study as a whole: From T cells, B-cell-depleted T cells, or PBMCs came the material, which was cDNA or gDNA.

The table came from immunoSEQ multiplex PCR; TCRdb's copy has only in-frame clones and leaves some out. The sample records roughly 230,000 clones, around 82% being singletons. This sequence joins TRBV6-5 and TRBJ1-1, with a tentative D call TRBD1 (6 bases). The source is a man aged 45-65 years who had recovered from COVID-19. Sequencing was performed on PBMCs or T cells enriched from blood (not recorded which). DNA of the CDR3: TGTGCCAACAATTTAGGGACATCGAACACTGAAGCTTTCTTT. Translated, it gives CANNLGTSNTEAFF.